Only one count was recorded for the clone carrying this TCR beta chain. The antigen remains unidentified. This sample is drawn from a study of vaccination and CD4 T cells after COVID-19. At the level of the study: A median of around 110 days (range 35 to 161) separated diagnosis from post-COVID sampling.

Broader study findings: From about 20 to 38, the median of SARS-CoV-2-reactive clonotypes rose without reaching significance.

The assay that was used to sequence DNA from cultured CD4+ T cells was the Oncomine TCR Beta short-read assay. MiXCR was run by TCRdb on the PCR reads, yielding one entry per CDR3 protein. The repertoire includes some 18,000 distinct CDR3 sequences, approximately 48% of them detected once, and 5.5% to 7% sits in the top ten. Described treatment: roughly 10-day PBMC culture with coronavirus spike peptide pools or control peptides (ViraFEST assay). V lost 3 bases, J lost 6 bases, and 14 bases lay in between. The CDR3 has 14 amino acids. Sequences were obtained from CD4+ T cells from blood, cultured in vitro. V is TRBV12-3 or TRBV12-4 and J is TRBJ1-2; D not certain. This sequence originates from a human donor who had recovered from COVID-19. CDR3 protein: CASSLLVTANGYTF. CDR3 nucleotide sequence: TGTGCCAGCAGTTTGTTGGTAACAGCCAATGGCTACACCTTC.